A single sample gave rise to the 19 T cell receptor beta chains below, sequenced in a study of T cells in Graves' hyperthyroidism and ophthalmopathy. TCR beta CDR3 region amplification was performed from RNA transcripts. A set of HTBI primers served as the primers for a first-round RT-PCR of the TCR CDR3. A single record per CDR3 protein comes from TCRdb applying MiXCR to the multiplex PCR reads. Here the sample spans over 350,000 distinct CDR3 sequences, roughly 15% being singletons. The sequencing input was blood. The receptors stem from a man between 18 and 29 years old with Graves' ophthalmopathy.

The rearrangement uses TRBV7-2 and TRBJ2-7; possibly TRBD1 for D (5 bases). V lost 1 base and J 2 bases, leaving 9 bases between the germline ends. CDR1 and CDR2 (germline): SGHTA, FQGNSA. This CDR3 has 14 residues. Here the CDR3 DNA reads TGTGCCAGCAGCTTAGAGGGGATCGCCTACGAGCAGTACTTC. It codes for CASSLEGIAYEQYF.

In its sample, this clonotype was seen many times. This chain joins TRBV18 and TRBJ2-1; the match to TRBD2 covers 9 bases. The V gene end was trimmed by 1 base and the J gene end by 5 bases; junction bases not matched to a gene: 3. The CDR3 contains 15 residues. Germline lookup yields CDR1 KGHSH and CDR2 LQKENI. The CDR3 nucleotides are TGTGCCAGCTCACCACGGCTAGCGGGGCACAATGAGCAGTTCTTC. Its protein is CASSPRLAGHNEQFF.

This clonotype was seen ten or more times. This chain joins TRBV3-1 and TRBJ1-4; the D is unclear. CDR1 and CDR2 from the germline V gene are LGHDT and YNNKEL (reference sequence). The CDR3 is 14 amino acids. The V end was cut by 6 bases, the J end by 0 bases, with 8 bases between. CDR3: CASSLTATNEKLFF. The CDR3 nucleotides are TGTGCCAGCAGTCTAACAGCAACTAATGAAAAACTGTTTTTT. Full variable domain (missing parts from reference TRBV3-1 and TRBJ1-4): DTAVSQTPKYLVTQMGNDKSIKCEQNLGHDTMYWYKQDSKKFLKIMFSYNNKELIINETVPNRFSPKSPDKAHLNLHINSLELGDSAVYFCASSLTATNEKLFFGSGTQLSVL.

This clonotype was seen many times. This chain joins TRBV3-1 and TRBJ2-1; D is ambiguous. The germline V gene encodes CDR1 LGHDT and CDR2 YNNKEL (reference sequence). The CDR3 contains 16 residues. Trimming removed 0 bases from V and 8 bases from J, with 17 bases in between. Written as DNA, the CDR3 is TGTGCCAGCAGCCAAGATCGAAGTATCAAGATCGATGAGCAGTTCTTC. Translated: CASSQDRSIKIDEQFF.

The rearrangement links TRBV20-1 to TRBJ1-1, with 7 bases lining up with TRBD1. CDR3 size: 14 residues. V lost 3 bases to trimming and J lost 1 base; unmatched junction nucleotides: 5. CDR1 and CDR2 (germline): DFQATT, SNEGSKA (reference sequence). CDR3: CSASQTGKNTEAFF. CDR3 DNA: TGCAGTGCTAGCCAGACAGGGAAGAACACTGAAGCTTTCTTT.

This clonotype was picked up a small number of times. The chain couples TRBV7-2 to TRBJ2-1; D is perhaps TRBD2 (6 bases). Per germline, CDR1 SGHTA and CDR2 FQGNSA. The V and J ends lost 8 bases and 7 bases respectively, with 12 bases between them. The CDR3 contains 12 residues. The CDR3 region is CASATGRNEQFF. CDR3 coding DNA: TGTGCCAGCGCCACGGGGAGGAATGAGCAGTTCTTC.

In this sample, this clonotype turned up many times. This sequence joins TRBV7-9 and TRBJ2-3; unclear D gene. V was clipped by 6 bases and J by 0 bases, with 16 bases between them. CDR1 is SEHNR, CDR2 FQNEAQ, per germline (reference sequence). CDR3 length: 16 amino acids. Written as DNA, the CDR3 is TGTGCCAGCAGTAGCCCCGGGCCAATAAGCACAGATACGCAGTATTTT. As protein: CASSSPGPISTDTQYF. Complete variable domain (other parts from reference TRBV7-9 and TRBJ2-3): DTGVSQNPRHKITKRGQNVTFRCDPISEHNRLYWYRQTLGQGPEFLTYFQNEAQLEKSRLLSDRFSAERPKGSFSTLEIQRTEQGDSAMYLCASSSPGPISTDTQYFGPGTRLTVL.

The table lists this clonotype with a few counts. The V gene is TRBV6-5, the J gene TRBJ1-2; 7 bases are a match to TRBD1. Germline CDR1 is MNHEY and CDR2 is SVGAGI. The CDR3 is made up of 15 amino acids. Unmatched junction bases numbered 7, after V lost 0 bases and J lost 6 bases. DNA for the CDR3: TGTGCCAGCAGTTACTCGACAGGGTCCTACGATGGCTACACCTTC. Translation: CASSYSTGSYDGYTF.

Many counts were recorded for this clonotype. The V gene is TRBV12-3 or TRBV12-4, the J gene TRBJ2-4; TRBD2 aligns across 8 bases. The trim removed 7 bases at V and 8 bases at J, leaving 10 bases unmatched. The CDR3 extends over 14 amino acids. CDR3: CASTLGLASDIQYF. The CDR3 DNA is TGTGCCAGCACCCTAGGACTAGCCAGTGACATTCAGTACTTC.

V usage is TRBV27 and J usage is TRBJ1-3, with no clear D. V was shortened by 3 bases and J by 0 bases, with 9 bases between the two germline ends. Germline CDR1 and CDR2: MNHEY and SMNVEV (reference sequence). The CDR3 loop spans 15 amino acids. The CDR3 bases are TGTGCCAGCAGTTTCGACGGGCACTCTGGAAACACCATATATTTT. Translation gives CASSFDGHSGNTIYF.

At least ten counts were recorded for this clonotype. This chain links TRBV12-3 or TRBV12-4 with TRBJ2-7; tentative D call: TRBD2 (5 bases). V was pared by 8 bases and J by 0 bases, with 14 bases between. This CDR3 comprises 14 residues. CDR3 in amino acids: CASRLDYPSYEQYF. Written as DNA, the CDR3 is TGTGCCAGCCGCCTAGACTACCCCTCCTACGAGCAGTACTTC.

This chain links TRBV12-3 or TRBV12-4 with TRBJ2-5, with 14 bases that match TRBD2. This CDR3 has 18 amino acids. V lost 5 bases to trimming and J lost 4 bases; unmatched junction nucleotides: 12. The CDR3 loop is CASSIHFGLAGGGETQYF. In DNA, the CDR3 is TGTGCCAGCAGTATACACTTCGGACTAGCGGGAGGTGGAGAGACCCAGTACTTC.

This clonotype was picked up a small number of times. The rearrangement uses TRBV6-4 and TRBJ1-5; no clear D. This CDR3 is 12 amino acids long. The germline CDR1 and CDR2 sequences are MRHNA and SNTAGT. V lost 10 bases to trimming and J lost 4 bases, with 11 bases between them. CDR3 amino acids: CATTLRNQPQHF. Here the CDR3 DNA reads TGTGCCACCACTCTACGGAATCAGCCCCAGCATTTT.

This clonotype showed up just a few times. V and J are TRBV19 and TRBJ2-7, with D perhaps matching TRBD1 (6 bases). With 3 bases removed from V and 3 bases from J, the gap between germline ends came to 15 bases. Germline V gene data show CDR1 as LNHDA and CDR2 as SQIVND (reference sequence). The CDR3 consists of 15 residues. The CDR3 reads CASSMEVLGGYEQYF. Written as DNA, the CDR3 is TGTGCCAGTAGTATGGAGGTTTTAGGGGGCTACGAGCAGTACTTC. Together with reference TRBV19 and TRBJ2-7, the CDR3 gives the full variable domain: DGGITQSPKYLFRKEGQNVTLSCEQNLNHDAMYWYRQDPGQGLRLIYYSQIVNDFQKGDIAEGYSVSREKKESFPLTVTSAQKNPTAFYLCASSMEVLGGYEQYFGPGTRLTVT.

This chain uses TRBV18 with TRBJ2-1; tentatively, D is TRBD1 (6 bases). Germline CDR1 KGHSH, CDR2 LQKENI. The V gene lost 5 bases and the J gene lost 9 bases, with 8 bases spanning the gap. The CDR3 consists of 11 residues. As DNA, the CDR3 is TGTGCCAGCTCATGGGACACTGAGCAGTTCTTC. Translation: CASSWDTEQFF.

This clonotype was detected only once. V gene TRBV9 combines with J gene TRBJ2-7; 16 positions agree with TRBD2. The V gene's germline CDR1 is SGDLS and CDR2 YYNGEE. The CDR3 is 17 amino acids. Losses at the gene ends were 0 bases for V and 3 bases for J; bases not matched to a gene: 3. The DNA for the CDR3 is TGTGCCAGCAGCGTAGAGGGACTAGCGGGAGGGGACTACGAGCAGTACTTC. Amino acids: CASSVEGLAGGDYEQYF. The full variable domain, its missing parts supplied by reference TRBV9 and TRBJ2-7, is DSGVTQTPKHLITATGQRVTLRCSPRSGDLSVYWYQQSLDQGLQFLIQYYNGEERAKGNILERFSAQQFPDLHSELNLSSLELGDSALYFCASSVEGLAGGDYEQYFGPGTRLTVT.

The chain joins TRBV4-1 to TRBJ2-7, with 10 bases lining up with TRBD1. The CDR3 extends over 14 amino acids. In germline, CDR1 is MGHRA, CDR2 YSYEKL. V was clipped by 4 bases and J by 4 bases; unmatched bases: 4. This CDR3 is CASSPWDRGYEQYF. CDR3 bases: TGCGCCAGCAGCCCCTGGGACAGGGGTTACGAGCAGTACTTC.

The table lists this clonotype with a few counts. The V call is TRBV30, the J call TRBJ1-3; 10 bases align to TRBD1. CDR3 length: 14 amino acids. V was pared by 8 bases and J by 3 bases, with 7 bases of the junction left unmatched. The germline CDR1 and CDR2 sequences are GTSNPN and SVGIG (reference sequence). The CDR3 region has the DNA TGTGCCGGGGGGACAGGGGCAAGTGGAAACACCATATATTTT. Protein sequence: CAGGTGASGNTIYF.

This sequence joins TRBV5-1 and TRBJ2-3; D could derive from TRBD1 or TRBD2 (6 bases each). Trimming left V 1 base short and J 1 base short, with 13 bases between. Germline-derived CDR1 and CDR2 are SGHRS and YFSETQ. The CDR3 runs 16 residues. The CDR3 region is CASSLSTGTGTDTQYF. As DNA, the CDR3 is TGCGCCAGCAGCTTGTCTACAGGGACTGGCACAGATACGCAGTATTTT.